One T cell receptor (beta chain) is described in this entry. This sample is drawn from a study of blood T cell repertoires in COVID-19. Study as a whole: COVID-19 samples collected from the United States, Italy and Spain covered acute and convalescent phases. PBMCs, B-cell-depleted T cells, or T cells provided the cDNA or gDNA that made up the material.

Original methodology: Reference gene primer amplification gave nucleated cell count estimates. Profiling relied on immunoSEQ multiplex PCR, and the TCRdb table lists in-frame clones only, not all of them. D and trimming come from the DNA, and the V and J calls and clone size come from that table. The sample includes 200,000 to 250,000 clones, about 80% of them seen just once. The sequenced sample was peripheral blood. The TCR originated in a woman aged 25 to 45 who had recovered from COVID-19.

CDR3 bases: TGTGCCAGCAGTTGGCAACTGGCCGGACTCGACGAGCAGTACTTC. It encodes CASSWQLAGLDEQYF. The chain recombines TRBV27 with TRBJ2-7, with D possibly matching TRBD2 (5 bases). In germline, CDR1 is MNHEY, CDR2 SMNVEV (reference sequence). Trimming took off 4 bases at V and 5 bases at J, with 18 bases between the two ends. The CDR3 runs to 15 residues.